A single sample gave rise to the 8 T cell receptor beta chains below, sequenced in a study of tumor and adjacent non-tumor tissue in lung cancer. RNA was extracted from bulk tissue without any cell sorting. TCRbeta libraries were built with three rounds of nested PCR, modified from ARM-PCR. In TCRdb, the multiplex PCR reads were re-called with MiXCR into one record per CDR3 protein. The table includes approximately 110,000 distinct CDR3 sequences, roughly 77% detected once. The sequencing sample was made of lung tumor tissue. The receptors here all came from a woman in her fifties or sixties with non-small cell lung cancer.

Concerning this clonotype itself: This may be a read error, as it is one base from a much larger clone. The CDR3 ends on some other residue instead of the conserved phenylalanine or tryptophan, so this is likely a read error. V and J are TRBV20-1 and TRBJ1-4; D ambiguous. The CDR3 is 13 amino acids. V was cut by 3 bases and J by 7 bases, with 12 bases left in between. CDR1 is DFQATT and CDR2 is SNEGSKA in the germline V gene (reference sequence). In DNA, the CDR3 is TGCAGTGCTAGTAGTCAGGCAGGTGAAAAACTGTTTTCT. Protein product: CSASSQAGEKLFS.

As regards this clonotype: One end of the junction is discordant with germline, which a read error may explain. The CDR3 protein is CASSQNRDRLGRHF. Here the CDR3 DNA reads TGTGCCAGCAGTCAGAACCGGGACCGACTGGGGCGTCACTTC. J is TRBJ2-7 and V is TRBV6-5; D is perhaps TRBD1 or TRBD2 (5 bases each). Germline CDR1 MNHEY, CDR2 SVGAGI. This CDR3 spans 14 amino acids.

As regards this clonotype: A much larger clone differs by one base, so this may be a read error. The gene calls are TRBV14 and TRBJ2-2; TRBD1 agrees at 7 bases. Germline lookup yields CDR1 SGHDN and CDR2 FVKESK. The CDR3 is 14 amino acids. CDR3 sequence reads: CAISLGQYTGELFF. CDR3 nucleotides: TGTGCCATCAGCCTGGGACAGTACACCGGGGAGCTGTTTTTT.

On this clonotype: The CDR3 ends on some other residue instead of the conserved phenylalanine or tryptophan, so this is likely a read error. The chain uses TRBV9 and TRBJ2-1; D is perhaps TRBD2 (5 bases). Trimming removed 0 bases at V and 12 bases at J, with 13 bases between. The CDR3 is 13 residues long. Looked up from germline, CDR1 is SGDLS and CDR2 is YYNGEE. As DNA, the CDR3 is TGTGCCAGCAGCGTAGCTTCCACTAGACCGCAGTTCTCC. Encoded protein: CASSVASTRPQFS.

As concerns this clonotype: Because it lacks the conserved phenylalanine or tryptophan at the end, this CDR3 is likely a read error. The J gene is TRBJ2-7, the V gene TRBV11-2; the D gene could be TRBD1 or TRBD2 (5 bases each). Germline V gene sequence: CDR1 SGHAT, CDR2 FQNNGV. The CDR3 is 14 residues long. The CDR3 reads CASSYRDRGYEQYC. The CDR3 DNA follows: TGCGCCAGCAGCTACCGGGATAGGGGCTACGAGCAGTACTGC.

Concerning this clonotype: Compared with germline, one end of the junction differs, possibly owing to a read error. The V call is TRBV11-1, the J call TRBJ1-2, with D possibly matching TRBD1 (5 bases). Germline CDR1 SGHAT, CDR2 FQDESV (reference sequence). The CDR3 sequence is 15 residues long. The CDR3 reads CPSSTEQEAWYGYTF. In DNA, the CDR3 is TGTCCCAGCAGCACCGAACAGGAGGCATGGTATGGCTACACCTTC.

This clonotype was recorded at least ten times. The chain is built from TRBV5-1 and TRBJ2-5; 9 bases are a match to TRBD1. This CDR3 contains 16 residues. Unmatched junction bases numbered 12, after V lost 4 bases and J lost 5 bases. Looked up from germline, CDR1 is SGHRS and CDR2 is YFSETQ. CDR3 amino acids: CASSPTPGDRVETQYF. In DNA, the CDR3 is TGCGCCAGCAGCCCTACGCCGGGGGACAGGGTTGAGACCCAGTACTTC.

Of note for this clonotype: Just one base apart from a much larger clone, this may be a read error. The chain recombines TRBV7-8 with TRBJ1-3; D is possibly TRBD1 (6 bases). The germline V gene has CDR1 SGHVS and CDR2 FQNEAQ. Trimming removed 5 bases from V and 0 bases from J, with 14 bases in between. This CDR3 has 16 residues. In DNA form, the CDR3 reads TGTGCCAGCAGCCGGTCGATACAGGGCTCTGGAAACACCATATATTTT. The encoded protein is CASSRSIQGSGNTIYF.